The present T cell receptor (beta chain) was sequenced within a study of early T cells in non-severe SARS-CoV-2 infection. Each single cDNA molecule received a unique molecular identifier. One entry per CDR3 protein, called by TCRdb with MiXCR from the 5' RACE reads. The sample lists tens of thousands of distinct CDR3 sequences, 11% occurring once. This clonotype was observed a handful of times. Germline assignment: CDR1 SNHLY and CDR2 FYNNEI. V dropped 10 bases and J dropped 0 bases, with 16 bases sitting between them. This CDR3 is built from 14 residues. The receptor was isolated from an adult who was a healthcare worker with PCR-confirmed SARS-CoV-2 infection or an uninfected control (not recorded which). The chain recombines TRBV2 with TRBJ2-7, with a tentative D call TRBD1 (6 bases). Sequenced here: whole blood, sampled at baseline. The CDR3 protein is CAIQRQDISYEQYF. The CDR3, as DNA: TGTGCCATACAAAGACAGGATATCTCCTACGAGCAGTACTTC.